This TCR beta chain appears in the sequencing data of a study of Graves' ophthalmopathy and Graves' hyperthyroidism. Amplified material comprised TCR beta CDR3 regions derived from RNA transcripts. Second-round multiplex PCR came after first-round RT-PCR with HTBI primers. TCRdb re-called the multiplex PCR reads with MiXCR, one entry per CDR3 protein. The table includes hundreds of thousands of distinct CDR3 sequences, 35% to 50% detected once. At least ten counts were recorded for this clonotype. The V gene's germline CDR1 is MGHRA and CDR2 YSYEKL. V was pared by 0 bases and J by 3 bases, with 9 bases between. The CDR3 loop spans 14 amino acids.

This sequence originates from an adult man with Graves' ophthalmopathy. Material for sequencing was peripheral blood. This chain joins TRBV4-1 and TRBJ2-7, with D possibly matching TRBD1 (5 bases). The CDR3 DNA reads as TGCGCCAGCAGCCAAGATTCCAGGGACTACGAGCAGTACTTC. Residues: CASSQDSRDYEQYF.